This T cell receptor (beta chain) is from a study of T-cell reconstitution after alpha-beta-depleted transplantation in children. Whole-study findings and limits: One year post-transplant, T-cell counts and diversity were largely derived from T cells produced anew. Several patients had high TCRbeta diversity at day 60; it came from surviving recipient T cells and thymic progenitors. Expanded graft clones, several hundred of them, were reportedly the source of alpha-beta T cells about two months after transplant.

A TCRbeta library incorporating unique molecular identifiers was prepared. TCRdb independently ran MiXCR on the PCR reads; one entry per CDR3 protein. The sample holds 550,000 to 800,000 distinct CDR3 sequences, around 12% seen once. This clonotype was seen ten or more times. Its antigen is unidentified. This TCR was recovered from a girl aged 2-10 years with congenital amegakaryocytic thrombocytopenia, due to receive a stem cell transplant. Sequencing used PBMCs, obtained before TCRalphabeta/CD19-depleted stem cell transplant.

CDR3 nucleotide sequence: TGTGCCAGCAGTCCTCAGGGGGCGTTATACAATGAGCAGTTCTTC. Residues: CASSPQGALYNEQFF. The chain is built from TRBV27 and TRBJ2-1, with 8 bases lining up with TRBD1. After removal of 5 bases from V and 4 bases from J, the junction contained 7 bases not matched to a gene. The CDR3 is 15 residues long. CDR1 and CDR2 (germline): MNHEY, SMNVEV (reference sequence).